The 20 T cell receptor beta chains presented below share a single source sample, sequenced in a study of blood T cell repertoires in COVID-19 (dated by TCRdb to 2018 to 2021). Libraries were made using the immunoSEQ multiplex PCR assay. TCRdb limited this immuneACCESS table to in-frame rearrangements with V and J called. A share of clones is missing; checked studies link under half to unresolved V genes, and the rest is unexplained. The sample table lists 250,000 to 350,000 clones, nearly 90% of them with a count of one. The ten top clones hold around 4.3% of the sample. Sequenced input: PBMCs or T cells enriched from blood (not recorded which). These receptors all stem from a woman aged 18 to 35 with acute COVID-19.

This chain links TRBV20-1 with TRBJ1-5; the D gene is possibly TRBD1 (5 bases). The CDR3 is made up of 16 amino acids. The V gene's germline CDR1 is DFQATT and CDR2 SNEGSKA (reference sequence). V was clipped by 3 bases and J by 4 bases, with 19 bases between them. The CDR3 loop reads CSASPPPGGFNQPQHF. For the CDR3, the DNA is TGCAGTGCTAGTCCGCCGCCGGGGGGGTTTAATCAGCCCCAGCATTTT.

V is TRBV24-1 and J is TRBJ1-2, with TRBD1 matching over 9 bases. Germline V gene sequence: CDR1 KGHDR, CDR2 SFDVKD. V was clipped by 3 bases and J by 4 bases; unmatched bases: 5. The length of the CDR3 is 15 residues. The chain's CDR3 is CATSDPGQGSYGYTF. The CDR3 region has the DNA TGTGCCACCAGTGATCCTGGACAGGGGAGCTATGGCTACACCTTC.

The CDR3 sequence: CASSLDSFYNEQFF. CDR3 DNA: TGTGCCAGCAGCTTGGACTCCTTTTACAATGAGCAGTTCTTC. The rearrangement uses TRBV7-6 and TRBJ2-1, with TRBD2 as a possible D gene (5 bases). Germline loops: CDR1 SGHVS, CDR2 FNYEAQ. Trimming took 3 bases from V and 4 from J, leaving 10 bases between them. The CDR3 length is 14 residues.

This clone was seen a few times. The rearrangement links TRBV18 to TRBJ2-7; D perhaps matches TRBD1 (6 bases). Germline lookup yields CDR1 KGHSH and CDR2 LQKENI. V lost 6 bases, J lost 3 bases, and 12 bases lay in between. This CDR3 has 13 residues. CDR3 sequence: CASSQQQGYEQYF. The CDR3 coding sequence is TGTGCCAGCTCTCAACAACAGGGCTACGAGCAGTACTTC.

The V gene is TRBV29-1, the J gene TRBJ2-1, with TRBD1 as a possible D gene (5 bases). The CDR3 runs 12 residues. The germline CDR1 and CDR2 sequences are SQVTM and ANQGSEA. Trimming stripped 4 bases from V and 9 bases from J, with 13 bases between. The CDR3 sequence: CSVGAGKSEQFF. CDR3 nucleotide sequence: TGCAGCGTTGGAGCAGGGAAAAGTGAGCAGTTCTTC.

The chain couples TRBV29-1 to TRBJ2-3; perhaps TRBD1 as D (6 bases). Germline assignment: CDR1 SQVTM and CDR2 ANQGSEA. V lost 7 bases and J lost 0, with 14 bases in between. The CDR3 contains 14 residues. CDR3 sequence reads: CSGGGPPSTDTQYF. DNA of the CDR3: TGCAGCGGTGGGGGCCCCCCTAGCACAGATACGCAGTATTTT.

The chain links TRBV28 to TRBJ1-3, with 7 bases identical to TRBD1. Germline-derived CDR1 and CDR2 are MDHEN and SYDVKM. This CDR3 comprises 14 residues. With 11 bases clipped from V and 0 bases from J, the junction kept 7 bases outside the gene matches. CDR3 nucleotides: TGTGCCCATCAAGGACAGGACTCTGGAAACACCATATATTTT. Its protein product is CAHQGQDSGNTIYF.

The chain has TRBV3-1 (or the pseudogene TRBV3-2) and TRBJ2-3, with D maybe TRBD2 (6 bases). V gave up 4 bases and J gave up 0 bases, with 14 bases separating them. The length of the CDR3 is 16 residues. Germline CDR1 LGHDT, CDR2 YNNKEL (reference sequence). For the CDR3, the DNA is TGTGCCAGCAGCCCCTTTAGCGGTCCTAGCACAGATACGCAGTATTTT. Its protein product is CASSPFSGPSTDTQYF.

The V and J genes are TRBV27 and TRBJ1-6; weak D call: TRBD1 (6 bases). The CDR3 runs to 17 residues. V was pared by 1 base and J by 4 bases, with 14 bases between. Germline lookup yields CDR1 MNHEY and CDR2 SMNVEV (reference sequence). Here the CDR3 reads CASSLWGGPQYNSPLHF. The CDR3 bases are TGTGCCAGCAGTTTATGGGGGGGGCCTCAATATAATTCACCCCTCCACTTT.

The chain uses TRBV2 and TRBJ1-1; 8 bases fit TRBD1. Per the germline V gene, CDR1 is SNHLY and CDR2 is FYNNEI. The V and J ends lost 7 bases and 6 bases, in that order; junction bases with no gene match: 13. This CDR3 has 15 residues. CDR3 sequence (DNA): TGTGCCAGCAAAGGGGACAGGCCTTTACCTGCTGAAGCTTTCTTT. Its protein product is CASKGDRPLPAEAFF.

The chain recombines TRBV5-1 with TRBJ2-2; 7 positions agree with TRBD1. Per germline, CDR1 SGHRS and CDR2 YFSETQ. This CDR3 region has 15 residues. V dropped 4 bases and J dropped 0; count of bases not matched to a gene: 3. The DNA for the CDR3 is TGCGCCAGCAGCCCCGGGACAGCGAACACCGGGGAGCTGTTTTTT. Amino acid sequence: CASSPGTANTGELFF.

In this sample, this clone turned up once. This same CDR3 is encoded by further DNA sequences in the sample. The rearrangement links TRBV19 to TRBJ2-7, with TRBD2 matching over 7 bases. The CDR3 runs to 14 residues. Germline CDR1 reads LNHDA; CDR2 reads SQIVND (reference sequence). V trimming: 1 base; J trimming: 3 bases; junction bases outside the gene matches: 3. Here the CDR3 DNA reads TGTGCCAGTAGTATAGGGACGGGAGGCTACGAGCAGTACTTC. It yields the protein CASSIGTGGYEQYF.

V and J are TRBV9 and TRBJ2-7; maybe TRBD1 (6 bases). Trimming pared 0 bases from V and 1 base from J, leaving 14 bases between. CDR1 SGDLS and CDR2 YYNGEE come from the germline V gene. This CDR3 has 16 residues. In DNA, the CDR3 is TGTGCCAGCAGCGTAGATCTGGGGGCTGCGTCCTACGAGCAGTACTTC. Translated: CASSVDLGAASYEQYF.

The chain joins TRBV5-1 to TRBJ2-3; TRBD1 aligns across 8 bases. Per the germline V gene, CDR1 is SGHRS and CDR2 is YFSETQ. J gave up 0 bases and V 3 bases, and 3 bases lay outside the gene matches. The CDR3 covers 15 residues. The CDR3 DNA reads TGCGCCAGCAGCTGGACAGGGATAAGCACAGATACGCAGTATTTT. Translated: CASSWTGISTDTQYF.

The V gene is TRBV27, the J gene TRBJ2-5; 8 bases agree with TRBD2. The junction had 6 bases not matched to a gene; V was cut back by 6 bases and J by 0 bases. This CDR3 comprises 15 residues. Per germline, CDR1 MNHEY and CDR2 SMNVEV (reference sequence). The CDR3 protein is CASSSGGADQETQYF. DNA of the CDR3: TGTGCCAGCAGCTCGGGGGGGGCGGACCAAGAGACCCAGTACTTC.

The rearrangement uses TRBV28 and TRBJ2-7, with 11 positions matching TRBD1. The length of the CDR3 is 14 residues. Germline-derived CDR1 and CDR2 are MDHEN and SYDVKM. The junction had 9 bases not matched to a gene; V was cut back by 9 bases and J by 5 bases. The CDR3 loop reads CASRRDRGANEQYF. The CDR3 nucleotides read TGTGCCAGTCGAAGGGACAGGGGGGCCAACGAGCAGTACTTC.

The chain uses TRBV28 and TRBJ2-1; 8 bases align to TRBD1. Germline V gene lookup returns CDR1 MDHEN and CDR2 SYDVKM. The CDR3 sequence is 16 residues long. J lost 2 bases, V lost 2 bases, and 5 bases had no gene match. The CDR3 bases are TGTGCCAGCAGTTTACCGACAGGGGACCCCTACAATGAGCAGTTCTTC. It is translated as CASSLPTGDPYNEQFF.

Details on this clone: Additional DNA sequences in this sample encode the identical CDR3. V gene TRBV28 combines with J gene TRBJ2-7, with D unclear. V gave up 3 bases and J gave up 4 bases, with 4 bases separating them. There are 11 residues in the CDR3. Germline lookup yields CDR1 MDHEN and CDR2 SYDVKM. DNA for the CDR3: TGTGCCAGCAGTTTTTCGTACGAGCAGTACTTC. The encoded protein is CASSFSYEQYF.

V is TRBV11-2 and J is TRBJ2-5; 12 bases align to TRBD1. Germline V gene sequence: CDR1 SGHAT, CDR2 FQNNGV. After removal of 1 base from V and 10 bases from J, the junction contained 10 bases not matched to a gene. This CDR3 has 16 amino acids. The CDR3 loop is CASSLVAGTGGSNQYF. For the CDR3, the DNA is TGTGCCAGCAGCTTAGTGGCCGGGACAGGGGGCTCAAACCAGTACTTC.

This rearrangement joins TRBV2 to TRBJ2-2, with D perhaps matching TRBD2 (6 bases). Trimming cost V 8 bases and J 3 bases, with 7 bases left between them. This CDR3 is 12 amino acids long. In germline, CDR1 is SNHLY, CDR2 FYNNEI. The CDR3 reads CASGGDTGELFF. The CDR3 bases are TGTGCCAGCGGCGGGGACACCGGGGAGCTGTTTTTT.